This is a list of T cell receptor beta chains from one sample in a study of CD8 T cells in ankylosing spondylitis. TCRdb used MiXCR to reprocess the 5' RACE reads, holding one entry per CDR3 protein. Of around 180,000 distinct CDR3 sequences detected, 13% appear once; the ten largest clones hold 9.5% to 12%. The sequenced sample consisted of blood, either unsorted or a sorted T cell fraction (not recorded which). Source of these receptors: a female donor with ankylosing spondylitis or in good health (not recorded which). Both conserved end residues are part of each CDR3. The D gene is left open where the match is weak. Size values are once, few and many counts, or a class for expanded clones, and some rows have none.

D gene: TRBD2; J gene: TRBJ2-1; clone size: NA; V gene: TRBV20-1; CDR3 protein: CSARRGLAPRIDEQFF; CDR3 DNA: TGCAGTGCTAGGAGGGGACTAGCGCCCAGAATCGATGAGCAGTTCTTC
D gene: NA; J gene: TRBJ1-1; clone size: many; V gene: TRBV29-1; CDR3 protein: CSVELNAEAFF; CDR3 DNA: TGCAGCGTTGAACTAAACGCTGAAGCTTTCTTT
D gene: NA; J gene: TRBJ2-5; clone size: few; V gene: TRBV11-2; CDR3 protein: CASSLGQSTETQYF; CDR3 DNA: TGTGCCAGCAGCTTAGGACAGTCTACGGAGACCCAGTACTTC
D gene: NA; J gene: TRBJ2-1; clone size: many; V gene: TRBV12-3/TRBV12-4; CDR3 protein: CASSVTGAYNEQFF; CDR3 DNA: TGTGCCAGCAGTGTGACAGGTGCCTACAATGAGCAGTTCTTC
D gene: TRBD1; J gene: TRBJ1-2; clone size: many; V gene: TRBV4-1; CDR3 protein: CASSQAQGGDGYTF; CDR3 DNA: TGCGCCAGCAGCCAAGCACAGGGGGGCGATGGCTACACCTTC
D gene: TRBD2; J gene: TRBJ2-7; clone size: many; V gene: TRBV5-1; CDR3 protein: CASSLTSGRTSYEQYF; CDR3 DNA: TGCGCCAGCAGCTTAACTAGCGGGAGGACCTCCTACGAGCAGTACTTC
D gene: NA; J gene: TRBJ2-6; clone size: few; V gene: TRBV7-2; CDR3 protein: CASSATAGANVLTF; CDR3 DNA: TGTGCCAGCAGCGCTACAGCGGGGGCCAACGTCCTGACTTTC
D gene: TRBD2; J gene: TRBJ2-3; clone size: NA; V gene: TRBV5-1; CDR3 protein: CASRLTSFTDTQYF; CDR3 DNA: TGCGCCAGCAGATTGACTAGCTTCACAGATACGCAGTATTTT
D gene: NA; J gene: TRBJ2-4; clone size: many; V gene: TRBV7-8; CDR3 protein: CASSWGPNIQYF; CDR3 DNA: TGTGCCAGCAGCTGGGGACCGAACATTCAGTACTTC
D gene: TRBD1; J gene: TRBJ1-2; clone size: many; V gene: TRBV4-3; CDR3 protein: CASSQDLAGTGSYGYTF; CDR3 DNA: TGCGCCAGCAGCCAAGATTTGGCAGGGACAGGGAGCTATGGCTACACCTTC
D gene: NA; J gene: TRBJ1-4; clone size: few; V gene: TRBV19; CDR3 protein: CASSAIPTNEKLFF; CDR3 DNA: TGTGCCAGTTCAGCTATTCCAACTAATGAAAAACTGTTTTTT
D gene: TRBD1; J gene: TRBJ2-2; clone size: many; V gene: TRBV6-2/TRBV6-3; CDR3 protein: CASSPGTETGELFF; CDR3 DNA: TGTGCCAGCAGCCCCGGGACAGAGACCGGGGAGCTGTTTTTT
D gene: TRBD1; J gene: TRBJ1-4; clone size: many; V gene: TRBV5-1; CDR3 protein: CASSLWGQGAEKLFF; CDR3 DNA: TGCGCCAGCAGCTTGTGGGGACAGGGCGCTGAAAAACTGTTTTTT
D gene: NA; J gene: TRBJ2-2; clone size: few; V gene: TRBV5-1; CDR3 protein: CASRANTNTGELFF; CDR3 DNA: TGCGCCAGCAGGGCCAACACGAACACCGGGGAGCTGTTTTTT
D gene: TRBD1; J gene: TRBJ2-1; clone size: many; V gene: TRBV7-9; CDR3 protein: CASSLDPGQGPEQFF; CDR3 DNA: TGTGCCAGCAGCTTAGACCCGGGACAGGGACCTGAGCAGTTCTTC
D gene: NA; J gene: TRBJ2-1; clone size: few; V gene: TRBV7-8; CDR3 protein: CASSFGKGLADNEQFF; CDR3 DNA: TGTGCCAGCAGCTTTGGCAAAGGATTAGCCGACAATGAGCAGTTCTTC
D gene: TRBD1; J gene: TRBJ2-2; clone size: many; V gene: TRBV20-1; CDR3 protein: CSANRQGANTGELFF; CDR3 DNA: TGCAGTGCCAATAGACAGGGGGCCAACACCGGGGAGCTGTTTTTT
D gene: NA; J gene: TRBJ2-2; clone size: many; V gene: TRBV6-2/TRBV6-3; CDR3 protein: CASTDPRNTGELFF; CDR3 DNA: TGTGCCAGCACCGACCCACGGAACACCGGGGAGCTGTTTTTT
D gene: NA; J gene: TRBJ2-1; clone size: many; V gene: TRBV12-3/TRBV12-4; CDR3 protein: CASTPPDRLNEQFF; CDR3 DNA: TGTGCCAGCACCCCTCCTGACAGGCTCAATGAGCAGTTCTTC
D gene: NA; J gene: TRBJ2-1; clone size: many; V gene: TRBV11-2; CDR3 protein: CASRESANNEQFF; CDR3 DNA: TGTGCCAGCAGGGAGAGCGCCAACAATGAGCAGTTCTTC
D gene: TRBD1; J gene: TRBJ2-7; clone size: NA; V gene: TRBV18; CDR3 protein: CASSPMQGQGNEQYF; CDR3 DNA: TGTGCCAGCTCACCAATGCAGGGACAGGGTAACGAGCAGTACTTC
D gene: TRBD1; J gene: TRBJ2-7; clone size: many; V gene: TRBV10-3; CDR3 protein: CAISDPGQGIDEQYF; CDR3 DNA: TGTGCCATCAGTGACCCCGGACAGGGGATCGACGAGCAGTACTTC
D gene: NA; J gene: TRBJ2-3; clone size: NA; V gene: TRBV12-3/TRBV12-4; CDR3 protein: CASSRVPSTDTQYF; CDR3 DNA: TGTGCCAGCAGCCGAGTCCCCAGCACAGATACGCAGTATTTT
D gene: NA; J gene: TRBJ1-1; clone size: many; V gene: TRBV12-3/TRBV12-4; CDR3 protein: CASSFILRGRRRGTEAFF; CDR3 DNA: TGTGCCAGCAGTTTCATTCTTCGGGGGCGCAGACGGGGGACTGAAGCTTTCTTT
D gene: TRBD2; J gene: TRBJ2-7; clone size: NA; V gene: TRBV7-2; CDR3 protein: CASSSTSGMGEQYF; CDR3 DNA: TGTGCCAGCAGCTCTACTAGCGGGATGGGAGAGCAGTACTTC
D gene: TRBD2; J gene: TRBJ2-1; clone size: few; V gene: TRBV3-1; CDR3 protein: CASSQDFLAGVLGVGNYNEQFF; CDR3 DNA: TGTGCCAGCAGCCAAGATTTTCTAGCGGGAGTCCTGGGGGTCGGGAACTACAATGAGCAGTTCTTC
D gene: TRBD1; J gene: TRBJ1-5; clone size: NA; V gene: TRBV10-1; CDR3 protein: CASSERHPPGDRVLPLCSNQPQHF; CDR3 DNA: TGCGCCAGCAGTGAGCGGCATCCCCCAGGCGACAGGGTACTACCACTGTGTAGCAATCAGCCCCAGCATTTT
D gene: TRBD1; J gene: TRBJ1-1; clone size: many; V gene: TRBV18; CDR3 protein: CASSPGTGGMNTEAFF; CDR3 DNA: TGTGCCAGCTCACCCGGGACAGGGGGAATGAACACTGAAGCTTTCTTT
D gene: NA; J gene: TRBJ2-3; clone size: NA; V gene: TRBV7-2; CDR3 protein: CVSSLWSDTQYF; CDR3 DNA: TGTGTCAGCAGCTTATGGTCGGATACGCAGTATTTT
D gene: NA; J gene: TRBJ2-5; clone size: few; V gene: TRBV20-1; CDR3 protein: CSARGGSPQETQYF; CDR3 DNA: TGCAGTGCTAGAGGAGGGAGTCCCCAAGAGACCCAGTACTTC
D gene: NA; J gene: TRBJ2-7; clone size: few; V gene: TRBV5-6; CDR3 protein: CASSSSITGTLPYEQYF; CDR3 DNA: TGTGCCAGCAGCTCCAGCATAACCGGGACGTTACCCTACGAGCAGTACTTC
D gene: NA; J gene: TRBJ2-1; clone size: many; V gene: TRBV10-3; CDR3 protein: CATLVAANNEQFF; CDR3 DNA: TGTGCCACCCTAGTGGCAGCCAACAATGAGCAGTTCTTC
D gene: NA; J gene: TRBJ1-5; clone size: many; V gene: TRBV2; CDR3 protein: CASSQIGRSNQPQHF; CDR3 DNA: TGTGCCAGCAGTCAGATAGGACGGAGCAATCAGCCCCAGCATTTT
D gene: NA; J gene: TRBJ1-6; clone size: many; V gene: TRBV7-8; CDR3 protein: CASSLVAGQSNSPLHF; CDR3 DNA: TGTGCCAGCAGCTTGGTGGCGGGACAAAGTAATTCACCCCTCCACTTT
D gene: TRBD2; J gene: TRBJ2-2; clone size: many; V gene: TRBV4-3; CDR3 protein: CASSQEIGEGLAGSTGELFF; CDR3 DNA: TGCGCCAGCAGCCAAGAGATCGGGGAGGGACTAGCGGGTAGCACCGGGGAGCTGTTTTTT
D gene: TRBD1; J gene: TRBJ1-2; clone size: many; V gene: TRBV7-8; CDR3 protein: CASSPEGPTGGSGYTF; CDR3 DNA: TGTGCCAGCAGCCCCGAGGGCCCAACAGGGGGCAGTGGCTACACCTTC
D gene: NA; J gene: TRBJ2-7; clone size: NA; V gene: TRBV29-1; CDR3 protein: CSVRQGFSGTYEQSF; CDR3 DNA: TGCAGCGTTCGTCAGGGTTTCAGCGGAACCTACGAGCAGTCCTTC
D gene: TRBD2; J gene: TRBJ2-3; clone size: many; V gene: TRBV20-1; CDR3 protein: CSASIAGGSDTQYF; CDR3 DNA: TGCAGTGCTAGTATAGCGGGAGGATCAGATACGCAGTATTTT
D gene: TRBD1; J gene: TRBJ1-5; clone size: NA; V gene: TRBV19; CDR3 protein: CASSIGGRGKSNQPQHF; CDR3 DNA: TGTGCCAGTAGTATAGGCGGCAGGGGGAAGAGCAATCAGCCCCAGCATTTT
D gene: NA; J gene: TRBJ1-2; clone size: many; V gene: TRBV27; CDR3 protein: CASSLVGGYGYTF; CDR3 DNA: TGTGCCAGCAGTTTAGTGGGGGGCTATGGCTACACCTTC
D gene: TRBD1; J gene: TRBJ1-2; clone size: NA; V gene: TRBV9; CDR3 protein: CVSSVVPSRRTGYTYYGYTF; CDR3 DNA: TGTGTCAGCAGCGTAGTACCTTCTCGGAGGACAGGGTATACCTACTATGGCTACACCTTC
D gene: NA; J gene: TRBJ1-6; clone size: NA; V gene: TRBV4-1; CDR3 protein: CASSQEGPLPSPLHF; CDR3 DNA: TGCGCCAGCAGCCAAGAGGGCCCGCTGCCCTCACCCCTCCACTTT
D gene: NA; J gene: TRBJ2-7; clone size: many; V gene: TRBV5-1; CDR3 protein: CASSQTTDGSYEQYF; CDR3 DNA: TGCGCCAGCAGCCAGACTACAGACGGCTCCTACGAGCAGTACTTC
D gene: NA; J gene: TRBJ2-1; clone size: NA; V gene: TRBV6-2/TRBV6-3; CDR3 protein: CARLALTEARQFF; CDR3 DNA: TGTGCCAGGCTGGCCCTCACGGAGGCTCGGCAGTTCTTC
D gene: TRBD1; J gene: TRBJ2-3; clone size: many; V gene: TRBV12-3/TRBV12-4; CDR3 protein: CASSPDRASTDTQYF; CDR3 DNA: TGTGCCAGCAGCCCTGACAGGGCGAGCACAGATACGCAGTATTTT
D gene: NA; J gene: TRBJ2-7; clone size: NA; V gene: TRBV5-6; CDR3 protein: CASSGTGRLYYEQYF; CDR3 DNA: TGTGCCAGCAGCGGGACGGGCAGACTATACTACGAGCAGTACTTC
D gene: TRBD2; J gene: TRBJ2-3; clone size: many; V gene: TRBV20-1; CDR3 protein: CSAQEASGNTDTQYF; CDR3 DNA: TGCAGTGCACAGGAGGCTAGCGGGAACACAGATACGCAGTATTTT
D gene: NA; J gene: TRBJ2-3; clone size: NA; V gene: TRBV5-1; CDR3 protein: CASSLDSTTQYF; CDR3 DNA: TGCGCCAGCAGCTTGGATTCTACGACGCAGTATTTT
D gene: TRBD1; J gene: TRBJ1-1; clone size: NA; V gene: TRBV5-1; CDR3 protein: CASSPQGAGGWTEAFF; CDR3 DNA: TGCGCCAGCAGCCCCCAGGGGGCGGGAGGTTGGACTGAAGCTTTCTTT
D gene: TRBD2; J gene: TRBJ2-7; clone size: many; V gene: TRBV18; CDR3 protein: CASSPAALSSGGAYEQYF; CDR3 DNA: TGTGCCAGCTCCCCAGCTGCGCTATCTTCGGGGGGGGCCTACGAGCAGTACTTC
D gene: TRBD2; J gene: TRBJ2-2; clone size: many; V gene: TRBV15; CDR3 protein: CATSNGLAGGGIGELFF; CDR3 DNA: TGTGCCACCAGCAACGGACTAGCGGGAGGGGGTATCGGGGAGCTGTTTTTT